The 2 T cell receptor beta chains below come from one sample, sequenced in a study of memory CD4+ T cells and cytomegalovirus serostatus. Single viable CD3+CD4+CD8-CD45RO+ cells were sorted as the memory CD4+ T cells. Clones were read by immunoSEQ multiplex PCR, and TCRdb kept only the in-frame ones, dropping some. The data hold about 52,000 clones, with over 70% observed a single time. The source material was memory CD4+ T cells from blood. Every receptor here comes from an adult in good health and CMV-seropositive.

This CDR3 is CASIATGQPNEKLFF. CDR3 coding DNA: TGTGCCAGTATCGCAACTGGACAGCCTAATGAAAAACTGTTTTTT. This rearrangement joins TRBV19 to TRBJ1-4, with D perhaps matching TRBD1 (6 bases). CDR3 length: 15 residues. Trimming stripped 7 bases from V and 3 bases from J, with 15 bases between. Germline values: CDR1 LNHDA, CDR2 SQIVND (reference sequence).

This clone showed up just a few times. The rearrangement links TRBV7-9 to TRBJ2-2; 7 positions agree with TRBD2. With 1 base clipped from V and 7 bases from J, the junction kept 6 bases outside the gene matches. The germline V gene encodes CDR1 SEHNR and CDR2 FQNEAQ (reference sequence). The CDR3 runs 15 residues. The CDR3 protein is CASSLVGGSGGELFF. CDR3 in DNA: TGTGCCAGCAGCTTAGTAGGCGGGAGCGGCGGGGAGCTGTTTTTT.